The present TCR beta chain was sequenced within a study of T cell changes during pregnancy in multiple sclerosis. Assay: immunoSEQ multiplex PCR; the TCRdb copy retains only in-frame clones and omits some. The table lists approximately 96,000 clones, just over 90% of them singletons. The V gene lost 8 bases and the J gene lost 2 bases, with 10 bases spanning the gap. Germline CDR1 and CDR2: SGHAT and FQNNGV. The CDR3 is made up of 12 amino acids. Sequenced material: peripheral blood, taken after pregnancy. The source is a female donor in good health, enrolled as a control in a pregnancy study. V gene TRBV11-2 combines with J gene TRBJ2-7; D gene ambiguous. The CDR3 nucleotides are TGTGCCAGCGGCACAAATGCCTACGAGCAGTACTTC. Protein product: CASGTNAYEQYF. Filled out from reference TRBV11-2 and TRBJ2-7, the complete variable domain reads EAGVAQSPRYKIIEKRQSVAFWCNPISGHATLYWYQQILGQGPKLLIQFQNNGVVDDSQLPKDRFSAERLKGVDSTLKIQPAKLEDSAVYLCASGTNAYEQYFGPGTRLTVT.